This T cell receptor (beta chain) was recovered during a study of shared clonotypes between healthy human individuals. Only a few counts were recorded for this clone. Assay used: immunoSEQ multiplex PCR; TCRdb lists only in-frame clones, some missing. Of millions of clones in the sample, roughly 94% were seen once. CDR1 and CDR2 from the germline V gene are LGHNA and YSLEER. The CDR3 runs to 17 residues. The germline V and J ends were trimmed by 1 base and 6 bases, with 16 bases remaining between them. The sequence was obtained from a man aged 18 to 29 in good health. Sequenced sample: naive CD4+ T cells sorted from blood. The subset here: CD45RA+ positively selected. The chain carries TRBV4-3 and TRBJ1-6; no firm D call. The CDR3 here is CASSQGGTAGGNSPLHF. CDR3 DNA sequence: TGCGCCAGCAGCCAAGGGGGTACGGCAGGAGGTAATTCACCCCTCCACTTT.